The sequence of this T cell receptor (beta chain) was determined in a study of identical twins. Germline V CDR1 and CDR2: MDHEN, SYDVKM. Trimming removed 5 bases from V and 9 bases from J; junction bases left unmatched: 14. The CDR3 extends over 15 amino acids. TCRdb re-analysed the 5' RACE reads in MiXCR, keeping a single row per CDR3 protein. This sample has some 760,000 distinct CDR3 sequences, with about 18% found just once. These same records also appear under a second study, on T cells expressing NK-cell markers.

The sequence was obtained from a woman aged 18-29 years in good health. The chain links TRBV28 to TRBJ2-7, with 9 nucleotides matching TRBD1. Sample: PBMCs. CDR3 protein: CASSTTGQGILGQYF. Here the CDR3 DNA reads TGTGCCAGCAGTACAACGGGACAGGGAATTCTGGGGCAGTACTTC.